This TCR beta chain was profiled in a study of identical twins. Each CDR3 protein gets one entry after TCRdb re-called the 5' RACE reads with MiXCR. The repertoire has hundreds of thousands of distinct CDR3 sequences, roughly 20% of them found once; the top ten carry under 15%. J lost 7 bases, V lost 1 base, and 3 bases had no gene match. The CDR3 runs 13 residues. Germline lookup yields CDR1 SGHAT and CDR2 FQNNGV. These sequences were also reported in another study, on T cells expressing NK-cell markers. That investigation notes: A range of roughly 1.0-8% of CD8+ T cells consisted of dominant NKG2C+ clonotypes in a handful of donors.

Sequenced material: PBMCs. J is TRBJ2-5 and V is TRBV11-2; 7 nucleotides match TRBD1. This clonotype was sampled from a woman aged 18-29 years in good health. The CDR3 loop reads CASSLAGQSTQYF. CDR3 sequence (DNA): TGTGCCAGCAGCTTAGCGGGACAGTCGACCCAGTACTTC.